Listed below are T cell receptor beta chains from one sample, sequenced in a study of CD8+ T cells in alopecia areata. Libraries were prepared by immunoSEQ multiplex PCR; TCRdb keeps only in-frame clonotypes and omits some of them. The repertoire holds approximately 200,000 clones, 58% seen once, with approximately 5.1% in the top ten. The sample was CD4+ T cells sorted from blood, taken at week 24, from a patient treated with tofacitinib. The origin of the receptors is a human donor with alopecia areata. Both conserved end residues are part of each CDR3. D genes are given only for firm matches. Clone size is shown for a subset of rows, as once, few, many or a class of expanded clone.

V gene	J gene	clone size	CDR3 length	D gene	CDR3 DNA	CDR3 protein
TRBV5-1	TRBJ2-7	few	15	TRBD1	TGCGCCAGCAGCTTGGCCGGGACAGTAATCTACGAGCAGTACTTC	CASSLAGTVIYEQYF
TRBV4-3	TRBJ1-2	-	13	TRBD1	TGCGCCAGCAGCCTGACAGGGGGCGATGGCTACACCTTC	CASSLTGGDGYTF
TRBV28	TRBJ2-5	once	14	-	TGTGCCAGCAGTAGGGGCCATTACGGGGAGACCCAGTACTTC	CASSRGHYGETQYF
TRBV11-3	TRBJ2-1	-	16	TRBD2	TGTGCCAGCAGCTCCCCGACTAGCGGGGGGACAAATGAGCAGTTCTTC	CASSSPTSGGTNEQFF
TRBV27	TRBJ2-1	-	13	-	TGTGCCAGCAGTTTTAACCCTCCCGCTCGGCAGTTCTTC	CASSFNPPARQFF
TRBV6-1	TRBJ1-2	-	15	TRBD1	TGTGCCAGCAGTGCACAGGGGAGTGGGGCCTATGGCTACACCTTC	CASSAQGSGAYGYTF
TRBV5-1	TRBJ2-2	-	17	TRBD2	TGCGCCAGCAGCCCGGGACTAGCGGGGGATAACACCGGGGAGCTGTTTTTT	CASSPGLAGDNTGELFF
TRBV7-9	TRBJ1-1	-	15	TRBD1	TGTGCCAGCAGCCTAGGACAGGGGACGAACACTGAAGCTTTCTTT	CASSLGQGTNTEAFF
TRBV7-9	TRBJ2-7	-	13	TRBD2	TGTGCCAGCAGCCGACTAGCGGGATATGAGCAGTACTTC	CASSRLAGYEQYF
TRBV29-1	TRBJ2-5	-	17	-	TGCAGCGTTGACGTCGGGATGCTAGCCGTATCCCAAGAGACCCAGTACTTC	CSVDVGMLAVSQETQYF
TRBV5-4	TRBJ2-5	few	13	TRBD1	TGTGCCAGCAGCACTACAGGGGCAGAGACCCAGTACTTC	CASSTTGAETQYF
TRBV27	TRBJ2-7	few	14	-	TGTGCCAGCAGTTACCACCAGACAGCTTACGAGCAGTACTTC	CASSYHQTAYEQYF
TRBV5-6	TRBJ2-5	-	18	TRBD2	TGTGCCAGCAGCTCGGGGACTAGCGGGAGAGGAGGACAAGAGACCCAGTACTTC	CASSSGTSGRGGQETQYF
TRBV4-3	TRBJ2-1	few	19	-	TGCGCCAGCAGCCAAGAGAGGACGCTCGCTAGCGCCTCCTACAATGAGCAGTTCTTC	CASSQERTLASASYNEQFF
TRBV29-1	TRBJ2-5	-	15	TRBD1	TGCAGCGTACAAAAACGGACAGGGAGAATGGAGACCCAGTACTTC	CSVQKRTGRMETQYF
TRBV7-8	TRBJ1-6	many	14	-	TGTGCCAGCAGCTTAGGTAGCACAAATTCACCCCTCCACTTT	CASSLGSTNSPLHF
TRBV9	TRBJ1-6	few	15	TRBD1	TGTGCCAGCAGCTCAAGACAGGGATGGAATTCACCCCTCCACTTT	CASSSRQGWNSPLHF
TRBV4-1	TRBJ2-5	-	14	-	TGCGCCAGCAGCCCCGGGGGGCCACAAGAGACCCAGTACTTC	CASSPGGPQETQYF
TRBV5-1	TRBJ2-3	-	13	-	TGCGCCAGCACCGCAGGGACGACAGATACGCAGTATTTT	CASTAGTTDTQYF
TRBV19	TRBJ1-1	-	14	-	TGTGCCAGTAGAGCCGGGACAACGAACACTGAAGCTTTCTTT	CASRAGTTNTEAFF
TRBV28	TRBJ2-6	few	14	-	TGTGCCAGCAGCGTTGGGTCTGGGGCCAACGTCCTGACTTTC	CASSVGSGANVLTF
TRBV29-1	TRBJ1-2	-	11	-	TGCAGCGTTGCATCATCCGATGGCTACACCTTC	CSVASSDGYTF
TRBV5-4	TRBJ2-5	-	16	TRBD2	TGTGCCAGCAGCGGCAAACTAGCGGGAGGACCAGAGACCCAGTACTTC	CASSGKLAGGPETQYF
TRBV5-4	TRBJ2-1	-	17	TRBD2	TGTGCCAGCCACCAGGGCATTCTGGGACTATCCTACAATGAGCAGTTCTTC	CASHQGILGLSYNEQFF
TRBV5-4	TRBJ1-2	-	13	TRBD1	TGTGCCAGCAGCACGGGACAGGGGGCCGGCTACACCTTC	CASSTGQGAGYTF
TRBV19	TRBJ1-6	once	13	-	TGTGCCACCGCGGGCTCCTATAATTCACCCCTCCACTTT	CATAGSYNSPLHF
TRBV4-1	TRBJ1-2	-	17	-	TGCGCCAGCAGCCACCCCAGGACACCCTCCTCTAACTATGGCTACACCTTC	CASSHPRTPSSNYGYTF
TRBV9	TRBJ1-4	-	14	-	TGTGCCAGCAGCGTGGAGGGGAGGAATGAAAAACTGTTTTTT	CASSVEGRNEKLFF
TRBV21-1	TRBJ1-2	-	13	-	TGTGCCTTAGCCTACCCGGGAGGTCATGGCTACACCTTC	CALAYPGGHGYTF
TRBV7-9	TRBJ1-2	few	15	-	TGTGCCAGCAGCTTATCCTTGCCGGGCTCCTATGGCTACACCTTC	CASSLSLPGSYGYTF
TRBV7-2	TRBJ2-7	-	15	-	TGTGCCAGCAGCTTAGATGGAGGGAGTCTCGACGAGCAGTACTTC	CASSLDGGSLDEQYF
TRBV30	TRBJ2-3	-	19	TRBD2	TGTGCCTGGACAGTCCCAAGTCCAGGACTGGCGGGAGGCCCAGATACGCAGTATTTT	CAWTVPSPGLAGGPDTQYF
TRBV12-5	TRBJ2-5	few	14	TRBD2	TGTGCTAGTGCGGGGACTAGCCTTCCCGAGACCCAGTACTTC	CASAGTSLPETQYF
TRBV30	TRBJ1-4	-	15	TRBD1	TGTGCCTGGACCAAGCAGGGGGGTGGTAATGAAAAACTGTTTTTT	CAWTKQGGGNEKLFF
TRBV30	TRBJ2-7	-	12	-	TGTGCCTGGAGTGTTTCAGGGTACGAGCAGTACTTC	CAWSVSGYEQYF
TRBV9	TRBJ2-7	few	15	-	TGTGCCAGCAGCGTCACCGGCAATGAAGCCTACGAGCAGTACTTC	CASSVTGNEAYEQYF
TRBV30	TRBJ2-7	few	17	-	TGTGCCTGGAGTGTCTCCCCGGACAGTACGCCGGGCTACGAGCAGTACTTC	CAWSVSPDSTPGYEQYF
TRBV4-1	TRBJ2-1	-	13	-	TGCGCCAGCAGCCTACTGTCCTCGGATGAGCAGTTCTTC	CASSLLSSDEQFF
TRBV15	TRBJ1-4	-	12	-	TGTGCCACCAGCAGCAGATGGGAAAAACTGTTTTTT	CATSSRWEKLFF
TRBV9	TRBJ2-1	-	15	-	TGTGCCAGCAGCGTAGGAGGGGCTGCGTACAATGAGCAGTTCTTC	CASSVGGAAYNEQFF
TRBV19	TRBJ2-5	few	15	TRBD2	TGTGCCAGTAGTATCCCCGGGACTAGATCCGAGACCCAGTACTTC	CASSIPGTRSETQYF
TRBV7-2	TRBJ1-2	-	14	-	TGTGCCAGCAGCTTTGAGTCAGGGCCCAATGGCTACACCTTC	CASSFESGPNGYTF
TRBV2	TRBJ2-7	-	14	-	TGTGCCAGCAGAGGGGACTTGAGCTCCTACGAGCAGTACTTC	CASRGDLSSYEQYF
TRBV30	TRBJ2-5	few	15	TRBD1	TGTGCCTGGAGCGTACCCAGGGGGCGGCAAGAGACCCAGTACTTC	CAWSVPRGRQETQYF
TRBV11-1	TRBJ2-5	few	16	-	TGTGCCAGCAGCTTATTTGGACGGGGCATAGGGGAGACCCAGTACTTC	CASSLFGRGIGETQYF
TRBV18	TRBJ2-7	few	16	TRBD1	TGTGCCAGCTCACCTCCGGGACAGGGGAGCCCCTACGAGCAGTACTTC	CASSPPGQGSPYEQYF
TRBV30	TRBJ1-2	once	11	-	TGTGCAGCCGCGGAAGACTATGGCTACACCTTC	CAAAEDYGYTF
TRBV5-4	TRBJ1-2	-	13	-	TGTGCCAGCAGCCCTGACAAAGCGAGGGGCTACACCTTC	CASSPDKARGYTF
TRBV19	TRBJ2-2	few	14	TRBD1	TGTGCCAGTATCGAAGGACAGGGGCCCGGGGAGCTGTTTTTT	CASIEGQGPGELFF
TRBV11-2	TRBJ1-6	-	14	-	TGTGCCAGCAGCAAACGGACAGATAATTCACCCCTCCACTTT	CASSKRTDNSPLHF
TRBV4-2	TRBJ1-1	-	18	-	TGTGCCAGCAGCCAGGACCGACGGAGGGGTTATAATGTCACTGAAGCTTTCTTT	CASSQDRRRGYNVTEAFF
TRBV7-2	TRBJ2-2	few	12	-	TGTGCCAGCAGCTCCCCAGGAAGGGAGCTGTTTTTT	CASSSPGRELFF
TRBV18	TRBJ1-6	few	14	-	TGTGCCAGCTCACCTAGTACAGATAATTCACCCCTCCACTTT	CASSPSTDNSPLHF
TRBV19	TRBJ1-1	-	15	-	TGTGCCAGTAGTATTCGGCAGGGGCTGAACACTGAAGCTTTCTTT	CASSIRQGLNTEAFF